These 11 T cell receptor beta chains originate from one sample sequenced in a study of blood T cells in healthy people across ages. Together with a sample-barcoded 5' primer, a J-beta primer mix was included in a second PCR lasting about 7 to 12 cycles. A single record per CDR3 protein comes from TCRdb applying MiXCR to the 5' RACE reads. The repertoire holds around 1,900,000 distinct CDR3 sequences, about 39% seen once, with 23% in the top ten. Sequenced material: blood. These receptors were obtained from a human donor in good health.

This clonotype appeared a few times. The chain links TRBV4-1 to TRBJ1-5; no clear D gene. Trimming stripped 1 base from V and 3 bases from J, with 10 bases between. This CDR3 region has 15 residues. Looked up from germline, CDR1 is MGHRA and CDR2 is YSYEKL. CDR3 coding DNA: TGCGCCAGCAGCCAAGTAGCCCAGAACAATCAGCCCCAGCATTTT. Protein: CASSQVAQNNQPQHF.

CDR3 in amino acids: CASSARQVPNTEAFF. CDR3 in DNA: TGTGCCAGCAGTGCACGACAGGTCCCGAACACTGAAGCTTTCTTT. V usage is TRBV6-5 and J usage is TRBJ1-1; a possible D gene is TRBD1 (6 bases). Trimming stripped 5 bases from V and 1 base from J, with 14 bases between. In germline, CDR1 is MNHEY, CDR2 SVGAGI. This CDR3 region has 15 residues.

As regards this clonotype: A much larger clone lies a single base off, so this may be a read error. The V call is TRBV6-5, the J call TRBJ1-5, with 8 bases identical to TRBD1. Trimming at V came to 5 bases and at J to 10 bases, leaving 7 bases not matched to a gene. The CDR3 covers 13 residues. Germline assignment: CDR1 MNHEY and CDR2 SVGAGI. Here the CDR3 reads CASSRTGGHPQHF. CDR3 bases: TGTGCCAGCAGTAGAACAGGGGGACACCCCCAGCATTTT.

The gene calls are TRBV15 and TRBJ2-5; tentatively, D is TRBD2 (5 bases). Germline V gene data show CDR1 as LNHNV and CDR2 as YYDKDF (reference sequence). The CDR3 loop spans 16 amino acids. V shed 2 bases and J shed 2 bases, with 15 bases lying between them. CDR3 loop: CATSRSLLRRQETQYF. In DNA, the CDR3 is TGTGCCACCAGCAGATCCCTATTGCGGAGGCAAGAGACCCAGTACTTC.

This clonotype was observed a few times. This CDR3 is CASSLAWGANEKLFF. The DNA for the CDR3 is TGTGCCAGCAGCTTAGCGTGGGGGGCTAATGAAAAACTGTTTTTT. This chain connects TRBV7-6 to TRBJ1-4, with D tentatively TRBD1 (5 bases). V lost 0 bases and J lost 3, with 8 bases in between. The CDR3 contains 15 residues. CDR1 and CDR2 (germline): SGHVS, FNYEAQ.

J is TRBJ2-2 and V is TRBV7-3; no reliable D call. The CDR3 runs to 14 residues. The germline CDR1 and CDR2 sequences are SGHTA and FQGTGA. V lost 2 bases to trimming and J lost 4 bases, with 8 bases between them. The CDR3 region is CASSLGWATGELFF. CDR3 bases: TGTGCCAGCAGCTTAGGATGGGCCACCGGGGAGCTGTTTTTT.

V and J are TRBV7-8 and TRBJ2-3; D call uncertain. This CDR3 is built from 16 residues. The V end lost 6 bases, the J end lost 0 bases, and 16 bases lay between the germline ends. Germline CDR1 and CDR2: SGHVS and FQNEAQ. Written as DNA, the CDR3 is TGTGCCAGCAGAGAAGTACAGAAAGCTAGCACAGATACGCAGTATTTT. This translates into CASREVQKASTDTQYF.

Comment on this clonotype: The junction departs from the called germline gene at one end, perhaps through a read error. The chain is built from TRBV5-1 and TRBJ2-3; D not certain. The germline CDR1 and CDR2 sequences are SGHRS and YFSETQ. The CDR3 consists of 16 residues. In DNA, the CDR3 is TGCGCCAGCGGCTTAAGCCAAACTTCGTATACAGATACGCAGTATTTT. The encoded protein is CASGLSQTSYTDTQYF.

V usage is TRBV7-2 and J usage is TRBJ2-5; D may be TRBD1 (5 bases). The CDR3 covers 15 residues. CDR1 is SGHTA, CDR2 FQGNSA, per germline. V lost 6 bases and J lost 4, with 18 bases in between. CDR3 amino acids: CASSSATVGRETQYF. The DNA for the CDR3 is TGTGCCAGCAGTTCTGCGACAGTAGGTCGAGAGACCCAGTACTTC.

DNA of the CDR3: TGTGCCAGCAGTTTCCTAGCCAGGTTGAGTACTGAAGCTTTCTTT. Translation: CASSFLARLSTEAFF. The chain recombines TRBV12-3 or TRBV12-4 with TRBJ1-1; unclear D gene. Trimming took 3 bases from V and 5 from J, leaving 16 bases between them. The CDR3 sequence is 15 residues long.

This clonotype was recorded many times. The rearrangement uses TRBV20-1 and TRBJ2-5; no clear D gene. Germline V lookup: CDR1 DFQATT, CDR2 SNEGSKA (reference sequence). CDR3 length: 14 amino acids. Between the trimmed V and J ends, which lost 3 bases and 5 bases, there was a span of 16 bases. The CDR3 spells CSASCWACRETQYF. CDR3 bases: TGCAGTGCTAGCTGTTGGGCTTGCAGGGAGACCCAGTACTTC.